Sequencing of this TCR beta chain was carried out in a study of blood T cells in healthy people across ages. Study-wide points: Long-lived donors had more naive CD4+ cells and higher diversity than aged donors.

For the second PCR, which ran for roughly 7 to 11 cycles, a sample-barcoded 5' primer and a J-beta primer mix were used. Sequencing yielded, for each sample, at least 3 million paired-end reads carrying CDR3. TCRdb reprocessed the 5' RACE reads via MiXCR and lists one record per CDR3 protein. This table has approximately 780,000 distinct CDR3 sequences, about a quarter appearing once. Germline V lookup: CDR1 SQVTM, CDR2 ANQGSEA. The CDR3 has 14 residues. The V and J ends lost 3 bases and 4 bases respectively, with 14 bases between them. Researchers report isolating at least 7 million PBMCs per sample. In its sample, this clonotype was seen a few times. Its antigen remains unidentified. The sample was also reused in another study, on T cells of mothers and their children. That source adds: Mother-child pairs who were related displayed a slightly higher overlap than unrelated pairs, a difference that was non-significant.

The chain combines TRBV29-1 with TRBJ2-3, with D tentatively TRBD1 (6 bases). This receptor was taken from a boy aged 10-17 years in good health. Input material: blood. Written as DNA, the CDR3 is TGCAGCGTTGAGACGTGGGGGCGGGCAGATACGCAGTATTTT. Encoded protein: CSVETWGRADTQYF.